These 10 T cell receptor beta chains share one sample of origin, sequenced in a study of T cell repertoires in cytomegalovirus infection. Via MiXCR, TCRdb re-called the reads, giving one row per CDR3 protein. The sample consists of around 200,000 distinct CDR3 sequences, approximately 18% of them appearing once. The sequenced material came from CD8+ T cells from PBMCs. The receptor source for this set is a human donor in good health (CMV status not recorded). Some clones in this sample may be carry-over from other donors' samples.

This clonotype came up a few times. This chain uses TRBV20-1 with TRBJ2-7; 8 bases are shared with TRBD1. This CDR3 spans 15 amino acids. J lost 0 bases, V lost 4 bases, and 8 bases had no gene match. The V gene's germline CDR1 is DFQATT and CDR2 SNEGSKA (reference sequence). The CDR3 protein is CSATQGTGVSYEQYF. DNA for the CDR3: TGCAGTGCTACCCAAGGGACAGGCGTCTCCTACGAGCAGTACTTC.

This chain joins TRBV10-2 and TRBJ2-7, with TRBD1 as a possible D gene (5 bases). Germline V gives CDR1 WSHSY, CDR2 SAAADI. Trimming removed 5 bases from V and 0 bases from J, with 14 bases in between. This CDR3 spans 15 amino acids. CDR3 DNA sequence: TGCGCCAGCAGTATGACGACAGTCAGCTCCTACGAGCAGTACTTC. Protein sequence: CASSMTTVSSYEQYF.

This chain joins TRBV4-1 and TRBJ2-5; D may be TRBD1 or TRBD2 (5 bases each). CDR1 is MGHRA and CDR2 is YSYEKL in the germline V gene. The CDR3 is made up of 12 amino acids. V was clipped by 1 base and J by 5 bases, with 5 bases between them. CDR3 region: CASSQGGETQYF. The CDR3, as DNA: TGCGCCAGCAGCCAAGGGGGGGAGACCCAGTACTTC.

This clonotype was recorded many times. The rearrangement uses TRBV7-2 and TRBJ2-3; no reliable D call. The CDR3 loop spans 13 amino acids. Trimming stripped 2 bases from V and 6 bases from J, with 9 bases between. The germline V gene encodes CDR1 SGHTA and CDR2 FQGNSA. The CDR3 coding sequence is TGTGCCAGCAGCTTAAATTCGGCGGATACGCAGTATTTT. This codes for CASSLNSADTQYF. Drawing the rest from reference TRBV7-2 and TRBJ2-3, the complete variable domain is GAGVSQSPSNKVTEKGKDVELRCDPISGHTALYWYRQSLGQGLEFLIYFQGNSAPDKSGLPSDRFSAERTGGSVSTLTIQRTQQEDSAVYLCASSLNSADTQYFGPGTRLTVL.

The chain has TRBV20-1 and TRBJ1-1; TRBD1 matches 8 bases. Germline V gene data show CDR1 as DFQATT and CDR2 as SNEGSKA (reference sequence). V was clipped by 0 bases and J by 6 bases; unmatched bases: 3. The CDR3 is made up of 13 amino acids. The CDR3 coding sequence is TGCAGTGCTAGAGAAACAGGGGGGGCTGAAGCTTTCTTT. Translating it yields CSARETGGAEAFF.

CDR3 DNA: TGTGCCACCAGCAGGGTAAACATGAACACTGAAGCTTTCTTT. Protein sequence: CATSRVNMNTEAFF. V and J are TRBV15 and TRBJ1-1; D gene uncertain. V was cut by 3 bases and J by 0 bases, with 8 bases left in between. Looked up from germline, CDR1 is LNHNV and CDR2 is YYDKDF (reference sequence). The CDR3 is made up of 14 amino acids.

Here the CDR3 reads CASSLRSTGELFF. The CDR3 DNA reads TGTGCCAGCAGCTTACGGAGTACCGGGGAGCTGTTTTTT. The J gene is TRBJ2-2, the V gene TRBV11-3; the D is unclear. Trimming removed 2 bases from V and 5 bases from J, with 6 bases in between. Germline V gives CDR1 SGHNT, CDR2 YENEEA. CDR3 length equals 13 residues.

The J gene is TRBJ1-6, the V gene TRBV28, with 10 bases lining up with TRBD1. V lost 5 bases to trimming and J lost 5 bases; unmatched junction nucleotides: 3. The CDR3 spans 15 residues. Germline CDR1 is MDHEN and CDR2 is SYDVKM. The CDR3 nucleotides read TGTGCCAGCAGTACAGGGACAGGGGATAATTCACCCCTCCACTTT. This sequence encodes CASSTGTGDNSPLHF.

This clonotype occurred many times. This chain joins TRBV7-2 and TRBJ2-3; the D is unclear. Germline V gene sequence: CDR1 SGHTA, CDR2 FQGNSA. V lost 3 bases and J 4 bases, leaving 11 bases between the germline ends. CDR3 length equals 14 residues. The CDR3 sequence: CASSFSPSADTQYF. DNA of the CDR3: TGTGCCAGCAGCTTTAGTCCGTCGGCAGATACGCAGTATTTT.

The CDR3 DNA reads as TGTGCCAGCAGTTTACCACTTGGGGGAAGGGGCACTGAAGCTTTCTTT. Amino acids: CASSLPLGGRGTEAFF. The chain combines TRBV28 with TRBJ1-1, with D tentatively TRBD1 (5 bases). Germline V gene lookup returns CDR1 MDHEN and CDR2 SYDVKM. V lost 2 bases and J 4 bases, leaving 17 bases between the germline ends. CDR3 length equals 16 residues.